The sequence of this T cell receptor beta chain was determined in a study of breast tumors, draining lymph nodes, adjacent tissues. This clonotype was recorded a few times. The V end lost 6 bases, the J end lost 1 base, and 7 bases lay between the germline ends. Germline CDR1 reads MDHEN; CDR2 reads SYDVKM. This CDR3 is built from 12 residues. TCRdb re-called the multiplex PCR reads through MiXCR, storing one row per CDR3 protein. The data show over 35,000 distinct CDR3 sequences, roughly 36% seen once. The clonotype was recovered from a female donor with breast cancer. Some clones in this sample may be carry-over from other donors' samples. Sequenced: breast tumor tissue. The chain recombines TRBV28 with TRBJ2-7; no reliable D call. Here the CDR3 reads CASRGRSYEQYF. The CDR3 nucleotides read TGTGCCAGCAGGGGTCGATCCTACGAGCAGTACTTC.